This T cell receptor (beta chain) was identified in a study of shared clonotypes between healthy human individuals. Findings and caveats of the study: Non-shared clonotypes had lower generation probabilities than those shared by all four donors.

Only in-frame clones appear in the TCRdb table, and some are missing; sequencing was by immunoSEQ multiplex PCR. The table records over 75,000 clones, almost 70% of them present only once. The CDR3 has 15 amino acids. CDR1 and CDR2 from the germline V gene are MNHGY and SAAAGT. V was cut by 0 bases and J by 0 bases, with 8 bases left in between. Details on this clone: The antigen is unknown.

Material for sequencing was memory CD8+ T cells sorted from blood. Subset here: CD45RO+ cells pooled with CCR7-negative TemRA cells. This clonotype was sampled from a man aged 25 to 40 in good health. V usage is TRBV6-8 and J usage is TRBJ1-1, with D perhaps TRBD1 (6 bases). In nucleotides, the CDR3 is TGTGCCAGCAGTTACTCTGGGACAATGAACACTGAAGCTTTCTTT. Translated: CASSYSGTMNTEAFF.